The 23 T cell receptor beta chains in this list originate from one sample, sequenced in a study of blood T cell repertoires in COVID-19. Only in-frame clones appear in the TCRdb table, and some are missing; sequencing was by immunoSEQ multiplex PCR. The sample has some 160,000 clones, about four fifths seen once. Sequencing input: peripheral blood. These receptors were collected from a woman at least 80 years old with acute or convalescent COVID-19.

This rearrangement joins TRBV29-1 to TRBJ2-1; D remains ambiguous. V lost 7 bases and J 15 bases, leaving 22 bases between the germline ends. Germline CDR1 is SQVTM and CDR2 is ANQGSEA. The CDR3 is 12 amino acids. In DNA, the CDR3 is TGCAGCGGGGTATCGGGTCCGGGTAATTCGTTCTTC. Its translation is CSGVSGPGNSFF.

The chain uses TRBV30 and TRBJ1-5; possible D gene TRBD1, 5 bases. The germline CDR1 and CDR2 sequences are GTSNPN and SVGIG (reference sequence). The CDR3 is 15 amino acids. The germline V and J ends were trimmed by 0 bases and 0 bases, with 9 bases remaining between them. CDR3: CAWSVGDYSNQPQHF. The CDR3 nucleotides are TGTGCCTGGAGTGTAGGGGATTATAGCAATCAGCCCCAGCATTTT.

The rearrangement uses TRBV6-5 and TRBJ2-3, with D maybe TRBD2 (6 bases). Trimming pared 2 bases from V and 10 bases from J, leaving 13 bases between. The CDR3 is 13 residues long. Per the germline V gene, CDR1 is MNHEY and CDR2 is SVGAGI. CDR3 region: CASSYGTRYPQYF. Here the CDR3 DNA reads TGTGCCAGCAGTTACGGGACTCGCTACCCGCAGTATTTT.

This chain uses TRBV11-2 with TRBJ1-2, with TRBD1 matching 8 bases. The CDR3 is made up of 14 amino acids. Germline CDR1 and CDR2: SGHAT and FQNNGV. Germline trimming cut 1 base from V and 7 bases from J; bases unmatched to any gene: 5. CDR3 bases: TGTGCCAGCAGCTTAGGAAGACAGGGGCTTGGCTACACCTTC. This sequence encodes CASSLGRQGLGYTF.

The CDR3 region is CASSRQGSTNEKLFF. The CDR3 DNA reads TGTGCCAGTAGTCGCCAGGGGAGCACTAATGAAAAACTGTTTTTT. The chain employs TRBV19 and TRBJ1-4; D is perhaps TRBD1 (6 bases). The germline gives CDR1 LNHDA, CDR2 SQIVND (reference sequence). CDR3 length: 15 amino acids. V was trimmed by 5 bases and J by 2 bases, leaving 12 bases between them.

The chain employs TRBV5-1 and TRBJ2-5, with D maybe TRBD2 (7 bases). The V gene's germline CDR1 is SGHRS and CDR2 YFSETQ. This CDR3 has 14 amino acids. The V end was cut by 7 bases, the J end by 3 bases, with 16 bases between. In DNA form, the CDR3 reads TGCGCCAGCCATAGGGGGGCGGGAGAAGAGACCCAGTACTTC. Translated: CASHRGAGEETQYF.

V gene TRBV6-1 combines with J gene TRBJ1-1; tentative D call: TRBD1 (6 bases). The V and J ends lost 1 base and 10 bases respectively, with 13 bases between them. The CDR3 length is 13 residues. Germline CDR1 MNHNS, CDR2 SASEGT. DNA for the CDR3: TGTGCCAGCAGTGAAGTGGGGGCCGTGGGAGCTTTCTTT. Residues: CASSEVGAVGAFF.

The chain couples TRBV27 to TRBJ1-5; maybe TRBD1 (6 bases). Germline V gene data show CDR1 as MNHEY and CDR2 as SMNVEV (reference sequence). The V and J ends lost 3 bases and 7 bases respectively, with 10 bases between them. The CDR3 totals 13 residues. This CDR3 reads CASSFGGGQPQHF. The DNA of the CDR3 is TGTGCCAGCAGTTTCGGCGGGGGCCAGCCCCAGCATTTT.

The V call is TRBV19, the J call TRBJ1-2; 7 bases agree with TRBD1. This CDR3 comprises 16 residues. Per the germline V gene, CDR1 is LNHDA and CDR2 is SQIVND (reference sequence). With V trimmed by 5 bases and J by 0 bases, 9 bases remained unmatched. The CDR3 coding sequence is TGTGCCAGTAGTCTACAGTCCGGGACAGCTAACTATGGCTACACCTTC. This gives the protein CASSLQSGTANYGYTF.

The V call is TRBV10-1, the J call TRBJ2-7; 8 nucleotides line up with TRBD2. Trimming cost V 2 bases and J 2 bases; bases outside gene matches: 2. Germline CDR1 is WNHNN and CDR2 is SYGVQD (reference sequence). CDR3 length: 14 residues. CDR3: CASSESGRAYEQYF. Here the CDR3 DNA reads TGCGCCAGCAGTGAGAGCGGGAGAGCCTACGAGCAGTACTTC.

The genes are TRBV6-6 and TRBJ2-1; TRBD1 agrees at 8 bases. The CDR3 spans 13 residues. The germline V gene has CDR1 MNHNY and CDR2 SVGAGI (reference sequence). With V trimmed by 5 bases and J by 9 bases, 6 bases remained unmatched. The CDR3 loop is CASSIQGVGEQFF. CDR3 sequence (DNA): TGTGCCAGCAGTATACAGGGGGTGGGTGAGCAGTTCTTC.

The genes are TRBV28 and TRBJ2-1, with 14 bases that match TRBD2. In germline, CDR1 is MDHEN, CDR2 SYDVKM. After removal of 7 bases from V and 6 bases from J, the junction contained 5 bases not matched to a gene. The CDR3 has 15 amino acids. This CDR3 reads CASTPGLAGGNEQFF. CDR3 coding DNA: TGTGCCAGCACCCCAGGACTAGCGGGAGGCAATGAGCAGTTCTTC.

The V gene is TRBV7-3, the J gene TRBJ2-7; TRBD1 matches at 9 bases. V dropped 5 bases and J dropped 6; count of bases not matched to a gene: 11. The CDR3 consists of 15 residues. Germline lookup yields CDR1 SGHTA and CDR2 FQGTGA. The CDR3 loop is CASSPTPGTGSEQYF. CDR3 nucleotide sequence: TGTGCCAGCAGCCCGACCCCTGGGACAGGGTCCGAGCAGTACTTC.

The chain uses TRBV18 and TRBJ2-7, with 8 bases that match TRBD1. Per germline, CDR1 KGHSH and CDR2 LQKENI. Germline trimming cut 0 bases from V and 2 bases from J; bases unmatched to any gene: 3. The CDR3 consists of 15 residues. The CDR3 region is CASSPPTGATYEQYF. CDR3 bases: TGTGCCAGCTCACCACCGACAGGGGCGACCTACGAGCAGTACTTC.

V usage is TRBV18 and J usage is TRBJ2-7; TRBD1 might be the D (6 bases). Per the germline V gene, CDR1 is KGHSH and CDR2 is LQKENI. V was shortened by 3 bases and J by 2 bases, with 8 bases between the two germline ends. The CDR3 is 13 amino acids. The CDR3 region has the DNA TGTGCCAGCTCACCGACAGGCACCTACGAGCAGTACTTC. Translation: CASSPTGTYEQYF.

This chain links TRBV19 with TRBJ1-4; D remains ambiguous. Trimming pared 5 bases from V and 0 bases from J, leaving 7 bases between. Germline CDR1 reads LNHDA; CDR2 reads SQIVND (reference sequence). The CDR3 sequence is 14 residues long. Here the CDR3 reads CASSFLATNEKLFF. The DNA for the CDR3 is TGTGCCAGTAGTTTTCTCGCAACTAATGAAAAACTGTTTTTT.

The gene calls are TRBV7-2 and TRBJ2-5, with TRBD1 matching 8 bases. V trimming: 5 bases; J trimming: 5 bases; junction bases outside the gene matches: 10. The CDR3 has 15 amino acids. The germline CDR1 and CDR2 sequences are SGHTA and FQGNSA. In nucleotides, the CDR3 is TGTGCCAGCAGCCCCGGACAGGGCGCTAGTGAGACCCAGTACTTC. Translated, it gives CASSPGQGASETQYF.

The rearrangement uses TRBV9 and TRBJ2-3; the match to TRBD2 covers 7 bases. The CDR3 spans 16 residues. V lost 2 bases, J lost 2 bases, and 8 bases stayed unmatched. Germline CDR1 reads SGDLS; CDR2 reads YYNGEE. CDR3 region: CASSVLGGGDTDTQYF. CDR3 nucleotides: TGTGCCAGCAGCGTCCTGGGGGGAGGGGACACAGATACGCAGTATTTT.

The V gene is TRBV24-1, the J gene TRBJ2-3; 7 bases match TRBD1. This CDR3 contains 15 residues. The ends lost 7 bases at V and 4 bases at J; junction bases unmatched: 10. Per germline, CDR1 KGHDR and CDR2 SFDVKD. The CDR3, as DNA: TGTGCCACCAGCCCCGGGACAGTGTTTGCAGATACGCAGTATTTT. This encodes CATSPGTVFADTQYF.

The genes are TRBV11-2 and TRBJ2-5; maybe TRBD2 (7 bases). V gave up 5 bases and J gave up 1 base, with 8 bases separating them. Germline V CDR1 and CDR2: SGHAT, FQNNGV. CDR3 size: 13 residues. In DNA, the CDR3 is TGTGCCAGCAGCGGGGGGGCCCAAGAGACCCAGTACTTC. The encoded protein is CASSGGAQETQYF.

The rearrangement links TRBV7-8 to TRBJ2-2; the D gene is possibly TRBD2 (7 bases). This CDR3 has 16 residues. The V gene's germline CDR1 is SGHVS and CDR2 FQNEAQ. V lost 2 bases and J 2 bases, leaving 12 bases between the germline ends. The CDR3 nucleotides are TGTGCCAGCAGCTTAAAGAGGGGGGGAAACACCGGGGAGCTGTTTTTT. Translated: CASSLKRGGNTGELFF.

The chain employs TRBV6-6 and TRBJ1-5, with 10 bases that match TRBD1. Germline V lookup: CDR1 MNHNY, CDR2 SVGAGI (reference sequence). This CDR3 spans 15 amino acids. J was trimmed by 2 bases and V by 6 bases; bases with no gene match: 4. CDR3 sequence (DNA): TGTGCCAGCAGAAGGGACAGGGGAGGCAATCAGCCCCAGCATTTT. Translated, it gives CASRRDRGGNQPQHF.

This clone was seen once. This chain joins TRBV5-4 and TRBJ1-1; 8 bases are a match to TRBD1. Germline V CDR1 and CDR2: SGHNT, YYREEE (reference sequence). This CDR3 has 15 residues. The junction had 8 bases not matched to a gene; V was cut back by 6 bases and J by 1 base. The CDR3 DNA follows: TGTGCCAGCAACACTCGGACAGGGCAGAACACTGAAGCTTTCTTT. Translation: CASNTRTGQNTEAFF. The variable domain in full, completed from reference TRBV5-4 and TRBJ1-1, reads ETGVTQSPTHLIKTRGQQVTLRCSSQSGHNTVSWYQQALGQGPQFIFQYYREEENGRGNFPPRFSGLQFPNYSSELNVNALELDDSALYLCASNTRTGQNTEAFFGQGTRLTVV.